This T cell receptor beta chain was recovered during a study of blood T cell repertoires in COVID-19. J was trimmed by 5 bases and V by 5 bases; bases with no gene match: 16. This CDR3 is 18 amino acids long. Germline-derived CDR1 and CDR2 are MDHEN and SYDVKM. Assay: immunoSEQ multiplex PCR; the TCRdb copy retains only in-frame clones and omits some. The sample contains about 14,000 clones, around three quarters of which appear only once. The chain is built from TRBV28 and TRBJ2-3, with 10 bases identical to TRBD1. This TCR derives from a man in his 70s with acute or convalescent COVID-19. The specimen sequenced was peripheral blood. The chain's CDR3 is CASSKISWRTGGGDTQYF. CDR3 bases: TGTGCCAGCAGTAAGATTAGCTGGCGGACAGGGGGAGGAGATACGCAGTATTTT.